The clone carrying this T cell receptor beta chain was counted only a few times. Its antigen is undetermined. This sample is drawn from a study of vaccination and CD4 T cells after COVID-19. Turning to the study itself: Each post-COVID sample was drawn after diagnosis, and the median interval was roughly 100 days (range 35 to 161). Investigators stimulated cells with overlapping spike peptides drawn from SARS-CoV-2, HCoV-NL63, HCoV-OC43 and HCoV-229E.

The treatment here: approximately 11-day PBMC culture with coronavirus spike peptide pools or control peptides (ViraFEST assay). ViraFEST used peptide pools to expand antigen-specific T cells and subsequently sequenced their TCRs. Germline V CDR1 and CDR2: SEHNR, FQNEAQ (reference sequence). V lost 5 bases, J lost 5 bases, and 13 bases lay in between. The CDR3 covers 15 residues. Researchers used the Oncomine TCR Beta short-read assay to sequence DNA from cultured CD4+ T cells. Cultures of CD4+ T cells served as the source for extracting genomic DNA. Each CDR3 protein gets one entry after TCRdb re-called the PCR reads with MiXCR. The sample includes 17,000 or so distinct CDR3 sequences, approximately 45% seen only once; the top ten take less than 8.5%.

Source: CD4+ T cells from blood, cultured in vitro, taken after SARS-CoV-2 vaccination. The chain uses TRBV7-9 and TRBJ1-6; D perhaps matches TRBD1 (6 bases). This TCR derives from a human donor who had recovered from COVID-19. The CDR3 DNA is TGTGCCAGCAGCACAGGGACAAGCGATAATTCACCCCTCCACTTT. It specifies CASSTGTSDNSPLHF.